Presented here are 29 T cell receptor beta chains from one specimen sequenced in a study of shared T cell receptors in the human thymus. TCRdb's table, derived via immunoSEQ multiplex PCR, lists solely in-frame clones and lacks some. The data show hundreds of thousands of clones, roughly 86% seen once. This sample was shared with a second study, whose subject was human thymus T cells.

The sample comprised thymocytes. The receptors stem from a boy younger than two with a congenital heart defect.

The V call is TRBV18, the J call TRBJ2-7; TRBD1 matches at 9 bases. Germline CDR1 and CDR2: KGHSH and LQKENI. V gave up 5 bases and J gave up 5 bases; unmatched junction bases: 19. This CDR3 has 18 residues. The CDR3 DNA is TGTGCCAGCTCAACGAAACCACTACCGGGACAGGGTTCGGACGAGCAGTACTTC. Protein product: CASSTKPLPGQGSDEQYF.

This chain uses TRBV18 with TRBJ1-2, with 7 bases fitting TRBD1. Germline loops: CDR1 KGHSH, CDR2 LQKENI. J was trimmed by 3 bases and V by 2 bases; bases with no gene match: 6. The length of the CDR3 is 15 residues. CDR3 region: CASSPYLGQHYGYTF. The CDR3 DNA is TGTGCCAGCTCACCATACTTGGGACAGCACTATGGCTACACCTTC.

The genes are TRBV9 and TRBJ2-1; no reliable D call. The CDR3 contains 15 residues. The germline V gene encodes CDR1 SGDLS and CDR2 YYNGEE. V lost 0 bases to trimming and J lost 2 bases, with 9 bases between them. The CDR3 loop is CASSVDASPYNEQFF. As DNA, the CDR3 is TGTGCCAGCAGCGTAGATGCGAGCCCCTACAATGAGCAGTTCTTC.

This chain's CDR3 is CASISGGGRPLYEQYF. CDR3 nucleotide sequence: TGTGCCAGCATTAGCGGGGGCGGGAGGCCCCTTTACGAGCAGTACTTC. The genes are TRBV9 and TRBJ2-7, with 9 bases matching TRBD2. J lost 4 bases, V lost 6 bases, and 14 bases had no gene match. Germline-derived CDR1 and CDR2 are SGDLS and YYNGEE. CDR3 length: 16 residues.

V and J are TRBV4-2 and TRBJ2-2, with D perhaps TRBD1 (5 bases). Germline CDR1 LGHNA, CDR2 YNFKEQ. V was cut by 1 base and J by 4 bases, with 10 bases left in between. The CDR3 covers 15 residues. CDR3 sequence reads: CASSQVTGGTGELFF. The DNA of the CDR3 is TGTGCCAGCAGCCAAGTAACAGGTGGCACCGGGGAGCTGTTTTTT.

The chain uses TRBV5-1 and TRBJ2-1; 9 bases map to TRBD1. The V segment lost 2 bases and the J segment 6 bases; nucleotides outside the gene matches: 6. Germline CDR1 reads SGHRS; CDR2 reads YFSETQ. This CDR3 has 15 residues. The CDR3 DNA is TGCGCCAGCAGCTTCACAGGGGGCGTCGGCAATGAGCAGTTCTTC. Encoded protein: CASSFTGGVGNEQFF.

This clone was seen only once. V and J are TRBV7-9 and TRBJ1-4, with 7 bases identical to TRBD1. Germline trimming cut 7 bases from V and 4 bases from J; bases unmatched to any gene: 21. The CDR3 has 19 residues. The germline V gene encodes CDR1 SEHNR and CDR2 FQNEAQ (reference sequence). The DNA of the CDR3 is TGTGCCAGCACCTTTGGACGGGACAGTAAAGGCAGGGGTAATGAAAAACTGTTTTTT. Protein: CASTFGRDSKGRGNEKLFF. The complete variable domain, with remaining parts taken from reference TRBV7-9 and TRBJ1-4, reads DTGVSQNPRHKITKRGQNVTFRCDPISEHNRLYWYRQTLGQGPEFLTYFQNEAQLEKSRLLSDRFSAERPKGSFSTLEIQRTEQGDSAMYLCASTFGRDSKGRGNEKLFFGSGTQLSVL.

V usage is TRBV5-1 and J usage is TRBJ1-1; 9 positions match TRBD1. Trimming took 4 bases from V and 0 from J; bases not matched to a gene: 7. This CDR3 contains 16 residues. CDR1 is SGHRS and CDR2 is YFSETQ in the germline V gene. The CDR3 here is CASSRPGQGLNTEAFF. The CDR3 DNA sequence: TGCGCCAGCAGCCGCCCAGGACAGGGGTTGAACACTGAAGCTTTCTTT.

The genes are TRBV5-6 and TRBJ1-4, with 8 bases that match TRBD1. The J segment lost 7 bases and the V segment lost 4 bases, leaving 6 bases of the junction unmatched. This CDR3 is built from 14 residues. Per germline, CDR1 SGHDT and CDR2 YYEEEE. The DNA of the CDR3 is TGTGCCAGCAGCCCGACAGGGGCGGCTGAAAAACTGTTTTTT. Amino acid sequence: CASSPTGAAEKLFF.

The gene calls are TRBV7-9 and TRBJ2-2, with 12 bases lining up with TRBD1. Germline V gene sequence: CDR1 SEHNR, CDR2 FQNEAQ (reference sequence). V was clipped by 5 bases and J by 7 bases; unmatched bases: 14. The length of the CDR3 is 18 residues. The CDR3 bases are TGTGCCAGCAGCCTCAGGGACAGGGGGCTTCGGAATAACGGGGAGCTGTTTTTT. It specifies CASSLRDRGLRNNGELFF. Complete variable domain (other parts from reference TRBV7-9 and TRBJ2-2): DTGVSQNPRHKITKRGQNVTFRCDPISEHNRLYWYRQTLGQGPEFLTYFQNEAQLEKSRLLSDRFSAERPKGSFSTLEIQRTEQGDSAMYLCASSLRDRGLRNNGELFFGEGSRLTVL.

In DNA, the CDR3 is TGTGCCAGCGTCGACAGGGAATATGGCTACACCTTC. Protein sequence: CASVDREYGYTF. The V gene is TRBV6-1, the J gene TRBJ1-2, with 7 bases identical to TRBD1. Unmatched junction bases numbered 5, after V lost 8 bases and J lost 5 bases. Germline V gene lookup returns CDR1 MNHNS and CDR2 SASEGT. The CDR3 sequence is 12 residues long.

The J gene is TRBJ2-1, the V gene TRBV27; D is perhaps TRBD2 (5 bases). The length of the CDR3 is 17 residues. Germline V gene lookup returns CDR1 MNHEY and CDR2 SMNVEV (reference sequence). Trimming stripped 0 bases from V and 0 bases from J, with 12 bases between. This CDR3 reads CASSLSDTRSSYNEQFF. The DNA of the CDR3 is TGTGCCAGCAGTTTATCTGATACTAGATCCTCCTACAATGAGCAGTTCTTC.

The chain uses TRBV27 and TRBJ1-6; D is perhaps TRBD1 (5 bases). V dropped 3 bases and J dropped 7 bases, with 19 bases sitting between them. CDR1 is MNHEY and CDR2 is SMNVEV in the germline V gene (reference sequence). The CDR3 has 17 residues. This CDR3 reads CASSFFPLDRGNSPLHF. CDR3 bases: TGTGCCAGCAGTTTCTTCCCCCTCGACAGAGGAAATTCACCCCTCCACTTT.

Only one count was recorded for this clone. The rearrangement links TRBV9 to TRBJ2-5; 7 positions agree with TRBD1. The V gene end was trimmed by 3 bases and the J gene end by 3 bases; junction bases not matched to a gene: 8. Germline V gene data show CDR1 as SGDLS and CDR2 as YYNGEE. The CDR3 runs to 15 residues. The CDR3 DNA reads TGTGCCAGCAGCGCCTTCTCCGGGACAGAAGAGACCCAGTACTTC. Protein sequence: CASSAFSGTEETQYF.

V usage is TRBV7-2 and J usage is TRBJ2-7; the match to TRBD2 covers 12 bases. V was clipped by 5 bases and J by 3 bases; unmatched bases: 5. Germline V gene data show CDR1 as SGHTA and CDR2 as FQGNSA. The CDR3 is 15 residues long. The chain's CDR3 is CASSRTSGRNYEQYF. In DNA, the CDR3 is TGTGCCAGCAGCCGAACTAGCGGGAGGAACTACGAGCAGTACTTC.

This clone came up a few times. The chain employs TRBV7-2 and TRBJ1-3, with a tentative D call TRBD1 (5 bases). Germline V CDR1 and CDR2: SGHTA, FQGNSA. The CDR3 sequence is 16 residues long. Trimming pared 5 bases from V and 3 bases from J, leaving 17 bases between. In DNA form, the CDR3 reads TGTGCCAGCAGCCATCACCAGGGAAGAAGTGGAAACACCATATATTTT. Translation: CASSHHQGRSGNTIYF.

The chain combines TRBV7-8 with TRBJ1-5; 7 bases line up with TRBD1. V dropped 2 bases and J dropped 1; count of bases not matched to a gene: 11. This CDR3 has 18 amino acids. Germline loops: CDR1 SGHVS, CDR2 FQNEAQ. The CDR3 protein is CASSLLVRGDRSNQPQHF. The CDR3 region has the DNA TGTGCCAGCAGCTTATTAGTAAGAGGGGACAGAAGCAATCAGCCCCAGCATTTT.

The chain employs TRBV28 and TRBJ1-3; 8 bases fit TRBD1. This CDR3 contains 19 residues. From germline, CDR1 is MDHEN and CDR2 SYDVKM. Germline trimming cut 5 bases from V and 0 bases from J; bases unmatched to any gene: 15. CDR3 in DNA: TGTGCCAGCAGTATAGCCCCGGGACAGGAATTTTTCTCTGGAAACACCATATATTTT. It encodes CASSIAPGQEFFSGNTIYF.

The chain couples TRBV28 to TRBJ2-1; TRBD1 aligns across 10 bases. With V trimmed by 3 bases and J by 8 bases, 13 bases remained unmatched. The CDR3 extends over 17 amino acids. CDR1 MDHEN and CDR2 SYDVKM come from the germline V gene. The CDR3 region is CASSFPPGTGERDEQFF. CDR3 in DNA: TGTGCCAGCAGTTTTCCTCCTGGGACAGGGGAGAGGGATGAGCAGTTCTTC.

The rearrangement uses TRBV4-3 and TRBJ1-5; D gene ambiguous. This CDR3 is built from 14 residues. The germline CDR1 and CDR2 sequences are LGHNA and YSLEER. The V end was cut by 0 bases, the J end by 4 bases, with 7 bases between. The CDR3 DNA reads TGCGCCAGCAGCCAAGACGCCGGGAATCAGCCCCAGCATTTT. Translated, it gives CASSQDAGNQPQHF.

J is TRBJ1-2 and V is TRBV5-4, with a tentative D call TRBD1 (6 bases). Germline assignment: CDR1 SGHNT and CDR2 YYREEE (reference sequence). The CDR3 is 13 residues long. V dropped 2 bases and J dropped 7 bases, with 12 bases sitting between them. CDR3 in DNA: TGTGCCAGCAGCTTCCGACAGGAGGCTGGCTACACCTTC. This codes for CASSFRQEAGYTF.

This rearrangement joins TRBV15 to TRBJ2-1, with TRBD2 as a possible D gene (6 bases). The germline CDR1 and CDR2 sequences are LNHNV and YYDKDF (reference sequence). The CDR3 is 14 amino acids. Trimming took off 2 bases at V and 6 bases at J, with 11 bases between the two ends. CDR3 amino acids: CATSRIAAPNEQFF. The DNA for the CDR3 is TGTGCCACCAGCAGAATAGCGGCTCCCAATGAGCAGTTCTTC.

This clone was seen just once. The V and J genes are TRBV5-4 and TRBJ1-2, with D possibly matching TRBD1 (6 bases). Germline values: CDR1 SGHNT, CDR2 YYREEE (reference sequence). Between the trimmed V and J ends, which lost 0 bases and 0 bases, there was a span of 15 bases. The CDR3 is 17 amino acids. This chain's CDR3 is CASSLGGRDTPNYGYTF. The CDR3 nucleotides are TGTGCCAGCAGCTTGGGGGGTCGGGACACACCTAACTATGGCTACACCTTC.

This clone is a singleton in its sample. The V gene is TRBV30, the J gene TRBJ2-1; 9 positions match TRBD1. Germline CDR1 and CDR2: GTSNPN and SVGIG (reference sequence). The CDR3 is 14 residues long. J was trimmed by 7 bases and V by 1 base; bases with no gene match: 5. In DNA, the CDR3 is TGTGCCTGGAGTGGTGGACAGGGGCAGAATGAGCAGTTCTTC. Translation: CAWSGGQGQNEQFF.

This sequence joins TRBV28 and TRBJ2-2; D unresolved. Looked up from germline, CDR1 is MDHEN and CDR2 is SYDVKM. V gave up 2 bases and J gave up 1 base, with 5 bases separating them. The CDR3 runs 14 residues. CDR3 in DNA: TGTGCCAGCAGTTTAACAGAGAACACCGGGGAGCTGTTTTTT. It codes for CASSLTENTGELFF.

The chain employs TRBV28 and TRBJ2-4, with 12 bases that match TRBD2. J gave up 0 bases and V 3 bases, and 6 bases lay outside the gene matches. The CDR3 covers 18 residues. The germline CDR1 and CDR2 sequences are MDHEN and SYDVKM. The CDR3 sequence: CASSLGQGLAGAKNIQYF. The CDR3, as DNA: TGTGCCAGCAGTTTGGGACAGGGACTAGCGGGAGCCAAAAACATTCAGTACTTC.

V usage is TRBV4-2 and J usage is TRBJ2-2; 7 bases are shared with TRBD1. The CDR3 runs 18 residues. V was pared by 0 bases and J by 3 bases, with 10 bases of the junction left unmatched. Germline values: CDR1 LGHNA, CDR2 YNFKEQ. The CDR3 region is CASSQDKRQGVDTGELFF. The CDR3 DNA follows: TGTGCCAGCAGCCAAGATAAGCGACAGGGTGTTGACACCGGGGAGCTGTTTTTT.

The chain carries TRBV28 and TRBJ2-7; 8 bases are shared with TRBD2. The CDR3 is 18 amino acids. CDR1 is MDHEN and CDR2 is SYDVKM in the germline V gene. J gave up 0 bases and V 2 bases, and 12 bases lay outside the gene matches. CDR3 coding DNA: TGTGCCAGCAGTTTAGACAGTTCCTTAGCGGGAAGCTCCTACGAGCAGTACTTC. It codes for CASSLDSSLAGSSYEQYF.

The table lists this clone with a few counts. This specimen includes other DNA sequences encoding the same CDR3. The chain employs TRBV7-8 and TRBJ1-6; no reliable D call. CDR3 size: 21 residues. With 5 bases removed from V and 10 bases from J, the gap between germline ends came to 36 bases. Per germline, CDR1 SGHVS and CDR2 FQNEAQ. CDR3 bases: TGTGCCAGCAGCCCCCTCAGCCGGGGAGCTTGGGTTTTTTGGGGTACCTCACCCCTCCACTTT. It specifies CASSPLSRGAWVFWGTSPLHF.